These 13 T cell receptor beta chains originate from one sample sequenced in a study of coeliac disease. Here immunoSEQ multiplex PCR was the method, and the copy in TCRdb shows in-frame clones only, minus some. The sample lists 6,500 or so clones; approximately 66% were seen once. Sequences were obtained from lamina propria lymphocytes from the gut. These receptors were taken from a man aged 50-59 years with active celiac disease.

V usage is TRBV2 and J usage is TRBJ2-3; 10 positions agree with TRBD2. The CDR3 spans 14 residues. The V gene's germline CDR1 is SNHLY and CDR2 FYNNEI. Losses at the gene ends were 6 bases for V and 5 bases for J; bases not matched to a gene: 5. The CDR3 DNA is TGTGCCAGCAGCCCCCGACTAGCGGGAGATACGCAGTATTTT. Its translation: CASSPRLAGDTQYF.

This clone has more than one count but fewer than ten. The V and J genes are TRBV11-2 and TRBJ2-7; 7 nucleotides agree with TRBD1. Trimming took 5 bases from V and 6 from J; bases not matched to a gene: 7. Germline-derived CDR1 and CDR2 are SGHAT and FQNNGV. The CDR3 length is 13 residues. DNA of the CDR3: TGTGCCAGCAGCGCTACAGGGGTAGGCGAGCAGTACGTC. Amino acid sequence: CASSATGVGEQYV.

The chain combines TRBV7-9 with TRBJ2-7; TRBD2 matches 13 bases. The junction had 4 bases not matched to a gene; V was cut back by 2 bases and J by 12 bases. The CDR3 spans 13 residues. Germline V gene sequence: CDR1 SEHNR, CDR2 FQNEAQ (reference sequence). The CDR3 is CASSLTSGGDRYF. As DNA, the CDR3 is TGTGCCAGCAGCTTAACTAGCGGGGGGGATCGGTACTTC.

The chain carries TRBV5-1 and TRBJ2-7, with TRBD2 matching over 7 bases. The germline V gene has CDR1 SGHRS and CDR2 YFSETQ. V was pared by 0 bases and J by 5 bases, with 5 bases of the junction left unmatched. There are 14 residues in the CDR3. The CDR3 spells CASSLEMGGDEQYV. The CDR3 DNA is TGCGCCAGCAGCTTGGAAATGGGAGGGGACGAGCAGTACGTC.

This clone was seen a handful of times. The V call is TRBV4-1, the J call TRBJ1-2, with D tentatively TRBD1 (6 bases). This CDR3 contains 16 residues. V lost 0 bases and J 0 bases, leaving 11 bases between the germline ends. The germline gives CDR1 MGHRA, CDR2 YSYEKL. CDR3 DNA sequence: TGCGCCAGCAGCCAAGATTGGGAGGGGGCTAACTATGGCTACACCTTC. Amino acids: CASSQDWEGANYGYTF.

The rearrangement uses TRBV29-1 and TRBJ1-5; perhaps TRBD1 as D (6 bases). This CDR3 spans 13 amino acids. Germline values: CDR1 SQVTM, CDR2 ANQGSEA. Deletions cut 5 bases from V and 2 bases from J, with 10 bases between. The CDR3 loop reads CSVLPGGNQPQHF. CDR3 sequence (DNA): TGCAGCGTTCTCCCAGGGGGCAATCAGCCCCAGCATTTT.

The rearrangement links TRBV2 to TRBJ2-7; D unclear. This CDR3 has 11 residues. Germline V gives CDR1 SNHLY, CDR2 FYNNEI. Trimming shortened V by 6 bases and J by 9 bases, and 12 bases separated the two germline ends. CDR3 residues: CASRIMGAQYV. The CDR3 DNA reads TGTGCCAGCAGAATTATGGGCGCGCAGTACGTC.

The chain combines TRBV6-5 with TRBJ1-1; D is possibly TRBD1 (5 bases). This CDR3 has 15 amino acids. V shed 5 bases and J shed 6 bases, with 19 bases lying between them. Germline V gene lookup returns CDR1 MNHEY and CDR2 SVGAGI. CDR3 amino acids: CASSAAGTGISEAFF. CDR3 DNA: TGTGCCAGCAGTGCCGCCGGGACTGGAATATCTGAAGCTTTCTTT.

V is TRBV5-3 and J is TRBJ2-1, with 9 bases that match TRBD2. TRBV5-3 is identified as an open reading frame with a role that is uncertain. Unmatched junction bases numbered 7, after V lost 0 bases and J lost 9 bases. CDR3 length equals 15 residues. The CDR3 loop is CARSLGSGRGIEQFF. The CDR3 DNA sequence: TGTGCCAGAAGCTTGGGTAGCGGGAGAGGAATTGAGCAGTTCTTC.

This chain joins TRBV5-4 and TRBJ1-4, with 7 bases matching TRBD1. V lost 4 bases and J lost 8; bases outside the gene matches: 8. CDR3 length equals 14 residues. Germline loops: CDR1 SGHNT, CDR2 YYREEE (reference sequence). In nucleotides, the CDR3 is TGTGCCAGCAGCCAACAGGGGTCGGGGGAAAAACTGTTTTTT. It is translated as CASSQQGSGEKLFF.

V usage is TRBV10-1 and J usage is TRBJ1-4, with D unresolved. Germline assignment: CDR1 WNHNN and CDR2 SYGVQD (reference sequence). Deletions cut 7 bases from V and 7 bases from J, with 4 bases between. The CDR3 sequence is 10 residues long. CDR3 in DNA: TGCGCCAGCAAGCCTGAAAAACTGTTTTTT. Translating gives CASKPEKLFF.

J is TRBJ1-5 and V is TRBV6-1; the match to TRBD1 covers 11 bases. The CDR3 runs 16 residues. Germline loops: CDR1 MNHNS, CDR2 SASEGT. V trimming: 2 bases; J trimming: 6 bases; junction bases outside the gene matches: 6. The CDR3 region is CASSERTGGAGQPQHF. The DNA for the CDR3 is TGTGCCAGCAGTGAACGGACAGGGGGCGCGGGTCAGCCCCAGCATTTT.

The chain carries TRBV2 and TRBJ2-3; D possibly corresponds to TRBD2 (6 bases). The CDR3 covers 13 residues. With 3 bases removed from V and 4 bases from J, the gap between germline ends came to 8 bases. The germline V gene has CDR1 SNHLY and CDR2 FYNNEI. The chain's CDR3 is CASSDLAADTQYF. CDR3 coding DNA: TGTGCCAGCAGTGATTTAGCGGCAGATACGCAGTATTTT.